The 4 T cell receptor beta chains reported below all come from one sample, sequenced in a study of molecular identifiers for immune sequencing clone quantification. Using its own MiXCR run on the PCR reads, TCRdb lists one record per CDR3 protein. The sample lists about 98,000 distinct CDR3 sequences, under 40% occurring once. Sequencing used naive CD8+ T cells from blood, with Jurkat cell RNA spiked in. Subset meaning: FACS-sorted CD8+CD4-CCR7+CD45RA+ naive T cells. The source of these receptors is a human donor in good health. Some libraries in this study had Jurkat cell RNA spiked in.

The CDR3, as DNA: TGTGCCAGCAGCGCCGGACAGCTCTGGGACCTAAACTATGGCTACACCTTC. Translated, it gives CASSAGQLWDLNYGYTF. The chain has TRBV5-8 and TRBJ1-2; TRBD1 is a possible D gene (6 bases). Germline CDR1 SGHTS, CDR2 YDEGEE. This CDR3 is built from 17 residues. Deletions cut 4 bases from V and 2 bases from J, with 21 bases between.

The V gene is TRBV9, the J gene TRBJ2-5, with D possibly TRBD1 on 5 matching bases. Trimming left V 0 bases short and J 2 bases short, with 17 bases between. The CDR3 runs 17 residues. CDR1 SGDLS and CDR2 YYNGEE come from the germline V gene. The chain's CDR3 is CASSVEELQVWQETQYF. The CDR3 coding sequence is TGTGCCAGCAGCGTAGAGGAGTTACAGGTGTGGCAAGAGACCCAGTACTTC.

The chain's CDR3 is CASSLSRGADFEQFF. CDR3 in DNA: TGTGCCAGCAGTCTTAGCAGGGGGGCTGATTTTGAGCAGTTCTTC. The chain links TRBV12-3 or TRBV12-4 to TRBJ2-1, with D possibly matching TRBD1 (7 bases). The CDR3 runs to 15 residues. The V end lost 5 bases, the J end lost 9 bases, and 20 bases lay between the germline ends.

For this clonotype: The conserved phenylalanine or tryptophan normally closing the CDR3 is absent here, so this likely arose from a read error. The chain links TRBV4-1 to TRBJ2-6; no clear D. V was cut by 1 base and J by 3 bases, with 4 bases left in between. The CDR3 runs to 14 residues. CDR1 is MGHRA, CDR2 YSYEKL, per germline. DNA of the CDR3: TGCGCCAGCAGCCAAGGGTATGGGGCCAACGTCCTGACTCTC. It encodes CASSQGYGANVLTL.